This TCR beta chain was found in a study of T cell repertoires in cytomegalovirus infection. Study-level background: CMV infection together with matching HLA type was indicated by public TCR beta signatures.

Germline V gives CDR1 LNHDA, CDR2 SQIVND (reference sequence). This CDR3 region has 17 residues. The trim removed 2 bases at V and 1 base at J, leaving 6 bases unmatched. Study-wide results and limits: The study found HLA-C-restricted CMV-specific TCR beta clonotypes dominating the ex vivo response.

Note on this clonotype: As yet, its antigen is unknown.

TCRdb reprocessed the reads with MiXCR, giving one entry per CDR3 protein. The repertoire holds under 300,000 distinct CDR3 sequences, with 22% as singletons. The sequence derives from a human donor in good health (CMV status not recorded). Some clones in this sample may be carry-over from other donors' samples. The sequencing used cultured PBMCs, collected from culture after CMV antigen stimulation. This chain uses TRBV19 with TRBJ2-1, with 9 positions matching TRBD2. Here the CDR3 DNA reads TGTGCCAGTAGTATAAGCGGGAGGACCCGATCCTACAATGAGCAGTTCTTC. Its protein is CASSISGRTRSYNEQFF.